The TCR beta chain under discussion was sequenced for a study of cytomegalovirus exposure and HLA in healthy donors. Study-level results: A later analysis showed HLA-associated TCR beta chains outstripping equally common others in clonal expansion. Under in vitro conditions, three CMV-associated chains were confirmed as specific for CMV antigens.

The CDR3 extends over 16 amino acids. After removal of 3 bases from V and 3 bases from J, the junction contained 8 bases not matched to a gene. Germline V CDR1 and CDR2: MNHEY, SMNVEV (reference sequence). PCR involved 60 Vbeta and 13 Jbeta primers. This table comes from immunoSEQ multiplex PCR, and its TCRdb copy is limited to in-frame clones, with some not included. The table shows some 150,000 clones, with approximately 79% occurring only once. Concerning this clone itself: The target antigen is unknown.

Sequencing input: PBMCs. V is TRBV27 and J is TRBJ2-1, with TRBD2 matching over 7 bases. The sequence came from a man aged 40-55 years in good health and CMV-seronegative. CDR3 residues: CASSLGWTSDYNEQFF. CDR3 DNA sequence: TGTGCCAGCAGTTTGGGGTGGACTAGTGACTACAATGAGCAGTTCTTC.